The next 22 T cell receptor beta chains were all read from a single sample in a study of shared clonotypes between healthy human individuals. Using immunoSEQ multiplex PCR, the repertoire was profiled, and TCRdb retains in-frame clones only, with some absent. The sample lists 900,000 to 1,200,000 clones, around three quarters occurring once. Material: memory CD4+ T cells from PBMCs. Sample subset: CD45RA-negative fraction. Receptors originate from a man aged 18-30 years in good health. Some clones in this sample may be carry-over from other donors' samples.

The chain employs TRBV18 and TRBJ2-7; 12 bases are a match to TRBD1. The CDR3 loop spans 15 amino acids. V lost 3 bases to trimming and J lost 4 bases; unmatched junction nucleotides: 4. CDR1 is KGHSH, CDR2 LQKENI, per germline. DNA for the CDR3: TGTGCCAGCTCACCTTGGGACAGGGGGCGATACGAGCAGTACTTC. It is translated as CASSPWDRGRYEQYF.

The chain joins TRBV29-1 to TRBJ1-5; TRBD1 is a possible D gene (6 bases). The CDR3 consists of 14 residues. The V gene's germline CDR1 is SQVTM and CDR2 ANQGSEA. V lost 7 bases and J 6 bases, leaving 19 bases between the germline ends. The CDR3 sequence is CSAAGGPSGQPQHF. Here the CDR3 DNA reads TGCAGCGCCGCGGGGGGCCCGTCCGGTCAGCCCCAGCATTTT.

V is TRBV29-1 and J is TRBJ2-1; maybe TRBD2 (5 bases). V was trimmed by 5 bases and J by 7 bases, leaving 24 bases between them. Germline loops: CDR1 SQVTM, CDR2 ANQGSEA. The CDR3 is made up of 16 amino acids. DNA for the CDR3: TGCAGCGTTCCTCCGGGTAGCGCCTCCCGGAGAAATGAGCAGTTCTTC. Encoded protein: CSVPPGSASRRNEQFF.

The chain uses TRBV5-8 and TRBJ1-2, with TRBD1 as a possible D gene (5 bases). In germline, CDR1 is SGHTS, CDR2 YDEGEE. V was trimmed by 4 bases and J by 4 bases, leaving 20 bases between them. The CDR3 runs 16 residues. CDR3 bases: TGTGCCAGCAGCCTGAGCTCAGGGATGGCGGCCTATGGCTACACCTTC. Encoded protein: CASSLSSGMAAYGYTF.

For this clone: A junction boundary mismatches the germline segment, possibly from a read error. This chain connects TRBV6-6 to TRBJ1-5; no firm D call. The CDR3 totals 13 residues. Germline loops: CDR1 MNHNY, CDR2 SVGAGI (reference sequence). The DNA of the CDR3 is TGTGCCAGCACTTACATTGGAGGTCAGCCCCAGCATTTT. Translating it yields CASTYIGGQPQHF.

The gene calls are TRBV7-3 and TRBJ2-3, with TRBD2 matching over 7 bases. V gave up 0 bases and J gave up 2 bases; unmatched junction bases: 8. CDR3 size: 17 residues. Germline CDR1 and CDR2: SGHTA and FQGTGA. CDR3 DNA sequence: TGTGCCAGCAGCTTAACACCAGCGGGGCCCTACACAGATACGCAGTATTTT. Translating gives CASSLTPAGPYTDTQYF. The full variable domain, its missing parts supplied by reference TRBV7-3 and TRBJ2-3, is GAGVSQTPSNKVTEKGKYVELRCDPISGHTALYWYRQSLGQGPEFLIYFQGTGAADDSGLPNDRFFAVRPEGSVSTLKIQRTERGDSAVYLCASSLTPAGPYTDTQYFGPGTRLTVL.

The rearrangement joins TRBV6-1 to TRBJ1-1; D call uncertain. Germline V gene data show CDR1 as MNHNS and CDR2 as SASEGT. Deletions cut 4 bases from V and 0 bases from J, with 9 bases between. The CDR3 is made up of 14 amino acids. The CDR3 bases are TGTGCCAGCAGTGTAGGCGGATTGAACACTGAAGCTTTCTTT. The encoded protein is CASSVGGLNTEAFF.

The V gene is TRBV11-2, the J gene TRBJ1-2; TRBD1 is a possible D gene (5 bases). CDR3 length equals 15 residues. Trimming took off 1 base at V and 8 bases at J, with 17 bases between the two ends. Germline CDR1 SGHAT, CDR2 FQNNGV. In DNA, the CDR3 is TGTGCCAGCAGCTTAGTGTCGGGACTGGGGCTGGGCTACACCTTC. Residues: CASSLVSGLGLGYTF.

The J gene is TRBJ2-3, the V gene TRBV10-3; D is unclear. Between the trimmed V and J ends, which lost 0 bases and 0 bases, there was a span of 4 bases. In germline, CDR1 is ENHRY, CDR2 SYGVKD. This CDR3 spans 14 amino acids. Here the CDR3 reads CAISESTSTDTQYF. The CDR3 DNA sequence: TGTGCCATCAGTGAGTCGACTAGCACAGATACGCAGTATTTT.

This chain links TRBV7-9 with TRBJ1-1; TRBD1 might be the D (5 bases). This CDR3 is 16 amino acids long. V was cut by 5 bases and J by 4 bases, with 20 bases left in between. Germline CDR1 and CDR2: SEHNR and FQNEAQ (reference sequence). The CDR3 protein is CASSPTYQGQGTEAFF. The CDR3 bases are TGTGCCAGCAGCCCGACCTACCAGGGCCAAGGCACTGAAGCTTTCTTT.

This chain links TRBV11-1 with TRBJ1-5; 7 bases map to TRBD1. The CDR3 runs 13 residues. The germline V gene encodes CDR1 SGHAT and CDR2 FQDESV (reference sequence). V lost 9 bases to trimming and J lost 4 bases; unmatched junction nucleotides: 6. The CDR3 loop reads CARAGGRNQPQHF. The CDR3, as DNA: TGTGCCAGGGCAGGGGGTCGGAATCAGCCCCAGCATTTT.

Regarding this clone: Sequence at one end of the junction differs from germline and may be a read error. The genes are TRBV5-4 and TRBJ2-7; D is unresolved. Germline CDR1 is SGHNT and CDR2 is YYREEE (reference sequence). This CDR3 is built from 12 residues. Written as DNA, the CDR3 is TGTGCCGGCAGCTTGAGGACCTACGAGCAGTACTTC. It codes for CAGSLRTYEQYF.

The CDR3 DNA reads TGTGCCAGCAGCGTAGAATCGGCCCGAGAGACCCAGTACTTC. Its protein is CASSVESARETQYF. The chain couples TRBV9 to TRBJ2-5; D is undetermined. Trimming shortened V by 0 bases and J by 4 bases, and 10 bases separated the two germline ends. Germline CDR1 SGDLS, CDR2 YYNGEE. This CDR3 is 14 amino acids long. Full variable domain (outside the CDR3, taken from reference TRBV9 and TRBJ2-5): DSGVTQTPKHLITATGQRVTLRCSPRSGDLSVYWYQQSLDQGLQFLIQYYNGEERAKGNILERFSAQQFPDLHSELNLSSLELGDSALYFCASSVESARETQYFGPGTRLLVL.

The J gene is TRBJ2-1, the V gene TRBV7-3; the D is unclear. The ends were cut back, 0 bases at V and 6 bases at J, with 6 bases in the middle. The germline CDR1 and CDR2 sequences are SGHTA and FQGTGA. This CDR3 region has 13 residues. In DNA form, the CDR3 reads TGTGCCAGCAGCTTAACTAGCAGCAATGAGCAGTTCTTC. Translation: CASSLTSSNEQFF.

The chain couples TRBV5-1 to TRBJ2-7; D is possibly TRBD1 or TRBD2 (6 bases each). CDR1 SGHRS and CDR2 YFSETQ come from the germline V gene. V lost 3 bases and J 4 bases, leaving 17 bases between the germline ends. The length of the CDR3 is 15 residues. CDR3 nucleotides: TGCGCCAGCAGCTACGAAAAGGGGGGACCTTACGAGCAGTACTTC. This gives the protein CASSYEKGGPYEQYF.

In this sample, this clone turned up once. The rearrangement links TRBV10-3 to TRBJ1-2, with TRBD1 identical over 7 bases. J gave up 4 bases and V 11 bases, and 10 bases lay outside the gene matches. This CDR3 has 13 residues. Germline CDR1 is ENHRY and CDR2 is SYGVKD. The CDR3 here is CAESDRVAYGYTF. The CDR3 DNA reads as TGTGCCGAAAGCGACAGGGTGGCCTATGGCTACACCTTC.

V gene TRBV6-6 combines with J gene TRBJ2-7; 7 nucleotides align to TRBD1. Germline CDR1 reads MNHNY; CDR2 reads SVGAGI (reference sequence). This CDR3 comprises 15 residues. Unmatched junction bases numbered 14, after V lost 6 bases and J lost 6 bases. This CDR3 reads CASRPGYTGDGEQYF. In DNA, the CDR3 is TGTGCCAGCAGACCGGGGTACACAGGGGACGGCGAGCAGTACTTC.

This clone was detected only a few times. The gene calls are TRBV4-1 and TRBJ1-4; possibly TRBD1 for D (5 bases). This CDR3 spans 17 amino acids. CDR1 and CDR2 (germline): MGHRA, YSYEKL. Deletions cut 9 bases from V and 8 bases from J, with 28 bases between. CDR3 region: CASGRRVISGIEEKLFF. The CDR3 region has the DNA TGCGCCAGTGGTCGACGGGTGATTTCAGGGATCGAGGAAAAACTGTTTTTT.

As for this clone: Possible read error: a much larger clone is one base away. The sample carries other DNA sequences with the same CDR3. The chain is built from TRBV2 and TRBJ2-3; D is ambiguous. The CDR3 is made up of 11 amino acids. V lost 3 bases, J lost 5 bases, and 3 bases lay in between. Germline V gives CDR1 SNHLY, CDR2 FYNNEI. The CDR3 nucleotides are TGTGCCAGCAGTGAGGTAGATACGCAGTATTTT. Its translation: CASSEVDTQYF.

The rearrangement links TRBV7-2 to TRBJ2-2; 7 bases are a match to TRBD2. Per the germline V gene, CDR1 is SGHTA and CDR2 is FQGNSA. J lost 4 bases, V lost 5 bases, and 10 bases had no gene match. The CDR3 is 16 amino acids. CDR3 sequence: CASSPTGGRVTGELFF. The CDR3, as DNA: TGTGCCAGCAGCCCCACCGGTGGGAGGGTCACCGGGGAGCTGTTTTTT. The full variable domain, its missing parts supplied by reference TRBV7-2 and TRBJ2-2, is GAGVSQSPSNKVTEKGKDVELRCDPISGHTALYWYRQSLGQGLEFLIYFQGNSAPDKSGLPSDRFSAERTGGSVSTLTIQRTQQEDSAVYLCASSPTGGRVTGELFFGEGSRLTVL.

Comments on this clone: This CDR3 is also generated by other DNA sequences in the sample. The rearrangement joins TRBV15 to TRBJ2-7, with D maybe TRBD1 (5 bases). Germline lookup yields CDR1 LNHNV and CDR2 YYDKDF (reference sequence). Trimming stripped 0 bases from V and 4 bases from J, with 7 bases between. The length of the CDR3 is 13 residues. In nucleotides, the CDR3 is TGTGCCACCAGCAGAGATCGACAGTACGAGCAGTACTTC. Translating gives CATSRDRQYEQYF.

Regarding this clone: This could be a read error, since a much larger clone is one nucleotide away. The chain uses TRBV2 and TRBJ2-1; 8 nucleotides agree with TRBD2. Germline V gives CDR1 SNHLY, CDR2 FYNNEI. The CDR3 covers 15 residues. The CDR3 region has the DNA TGTGCCAGCAGTGAACTAGCGGGCTCCTACAATGGGCAGTTCTTC. Translation gives CASSELAGSYNGQFF.